These 29 T cell receptor beta chains share one sample of origin, sequenced in a study of graft-versus-host responses after intestinal transplantation. This table comes from immunoSEQ multiplex PCR, and its TCRdb copy is limited to in-frame clones, with some not included. The data hold over 45,000 clones, with roughly 90% observed a single time. The sequences come from PBMCs, collected 26 days after transplant. The source of these receptors is a human patient who received an intestinal transplant, so some T cells may come from the graft donor.

The V call is TRBV27, the J call TRBJ2-5; 8 positions agree with TRBD1. Germline trimming cut 5 bases from V and 3 bases from J; bases unmatched to any gene: 5. Germline CDR1 is MNHEY and CDR2 is SMNVEV (reference sequence). The CDR3 is 14 residues long. The CDR3 DNA is TGTGCCAGCAGTCCTCGGACAGGGAAAGAGACCCAGTACTTC. Translating it yields CASSPRTGKETQYF.

Of note for this clone: The sample has other DNA sequences that encode this CDR3 too. This chain links TRBV4-2 with TRBJ2-3; TRBD2 aligns across 15 bases. V gave up 3 bases and J gave up 3 bases; unmatched junction bases: 1. Per the germline V gene, CDR1 is LGHNA and CDR2 is YNFKEQ. CDR3 length: 16 amino acids. CDR3 nucleotides: TGTGCCAGCAGCCAGGGACTAGCGGGGGGAACAGATACGCAGTATTTT. It codes for CASSQGLAGGTDTQYF.

The chain couples TRBV6-6 to TRBJ1-4; D uncertain. CDR3 size: 15 residues. Deletions cut 0 bases from V and 0 bases from J, with 5 bases between. Germline CDR1 MNHNY, CDR2 SVGAGI (reference sequence). The CDR3 reads CASSYSQTTNEKLFF. The CDR3 DNA reads TGTGCCAGCAGTTACTCGCAGACAACTAATGAAAAACTGTTTTTT.

This clone occurred a few times. The J gene is TRBJ1-6, the V gene TRBV4-1, with no clear D. Germline assignment: CDR1 MGHRA and CDR2 YSYEKL. The CDR3 is made up of 12 amino acids. The germline V and J ends were trimmed by 1 base and 12 bases, with 7 bases remaining between them. The CDR3 reads CASSQVEGPLHF. DNA for the CDR3: TGCGCCAGCAGCCAAGTGGAGGGACCCCTCCACTTT.

The chain employs TRBV2 and TRBJ1-2; a possible D gene is TRBD1 (5 bases). From germline, CDR1 is SNHLY and CDR2 FYNNEI. Trimming left V 1 base short and J 4 bases short, with 13 bases between. The length of the CDR3 is 15 residues. The CDR3 coding sequence is TGTGCCAGCAGTGAAGATTTGCAGGGCGCCTATGGCTACACCTTC. Translated, it gives CASSEDLQGAYGYTF.

This chain uses TRBV6-1 with TRBJ2-7; 9 nucleotides line up with TRBD1. CDR1 is MNHNS, CDR2 SASEGT, per germline. The CDR3 covers 15 residues. The V segment lost 3 bases and the J segment 4 bases; nucleotides outside the gene matches: 7. CDR3 in DNA: TGTGCCAGCAGTGATCGGGGACAGGGCACGTACGAGCAGTACTTC. Amino acids: CASSDRGQGTYEQYF.

This clone was counted once. The V and J genes are TRBV5-1 and TRBJ1-6; D is unresolved. V was pared by 5 bases and J by 7 bases, with 7 bases between. The CDR3 length is 12 residues. CDR1 and CDR2 from the germline V gene are SGHRS and YFSETQ. The CDR3 nucleotides read TGCGCCAGCAGATCCCAAAATTCACCCCTCCACTTT. This gives the protein CASRSQNSPLHF. The full variable domain, rest sourced from reference TRBV5-1 and TRBJ1-6, is KAGVTQTPRYLIKTRGQQVTLSCSPISGHRSVSWYQQTPGQGLQFLFEYFSETQRNKGNFPGRFSGRQFSNSRSEMNVSTLELGDSALYLCASRSQNSPLHFGNGTRLTVT.

The chain is built from TRBV27 and TRBJ2-1; 9 bases line up with TRBD1. Germline V gene lookup returns CDR1 MNHEY and CDR2 SMNVEV (reference sequence). Germline trimming cut 5 bases from V and 4 bases from J; bases unmatched to any gene: 6. The CDR3 totals 15 residues. CDR3 region: CASSPGQGLYNEQFF. For the CDR3, the DNA is TGTGCCAGCAGTCCGGGACAGGGATTGTACAATGAGCAGTTCTTC.

The chain employs TRBV6-1 and TRBJ2-7; D may match TRBD1 or TRBD2 (5 bases each). Trimming shortened V by 8 bases and J by 6 bases, and 11 bases separated the two germline ends. Germline CDR1 reads MNHNS; CDR2 reads SASEGT. This CDR3 is 11 amino acids long. In DNA form, the CDR3 reads TGTGCCAGCGGGTTTGGGGGCGAGCAGTACGTC. Its translation is CASGFGGEQYV.

The rearrangement joins TRBV6-1 to TRBJ1-5; D not certain. Germline V lookup: CDR1 MNHNS, CDR2 SASEGT. Trimming cost V 1 base and J 1 base, with 8 bases left between them. The CDR3 length is 15 residues. The CDR3 sequence is CASSEVPVSNQPQHF. The CDR3 DNA is TGTGCCAGCAGTGAAGTCCCGGTAAGCAATCAGCCCCAGCATTTT.

This clone is a singleton in its sample. The chain joins TRBV27 to TRBJ1-5, with 7 bases that match TRBD1. The CDR3 loop spans 16 amino acids. Germline V lookup: CDR1 MNHEY, CDR2 SMNVEV (reference sequence). Losses at the gene ends were 1 base for V and 0 bases for J; bases not matched to a gene: 3. The CDR3 region is CASSLWGTDSNQPQHF. The CDR3 DNA reads TGTGCCAGCAGTTTATGGGGGACAGATAGCAATCAGCCCCAGCATTTT.

V is TRBV5-4 and J is TRBJ1-2; D perhaps matches TRBD1 (6 bases). Germline V gene lookup returns CDR1 SGHNT and CDR2 YYREEE (reference sequence). Trimming took 2 bases from V and 5 from J, leaving 16 bases between them. The CDR3 extends over 15 amino acids. CDR3 loop: CASSLGQPDLYGYTF. The CDR3 nucleotides read TGTGCCAGCAGCTTAGGACAGCCGGATCTATATGGCTACACCTTC.

The chain links TRBV6-6 to TRBJ2-7, with D possibly TRBD2 on 5 matching bases. The germline V gene encodes CDR1 MNHNY and CDR2 SVGAGI (reference sequence). The CDR3 sequence is 14 residues long. The ends were cut back, 7 bases at V and 0 bases at J, with 13 bases in the middle. DNA for the CDR3: TGTGCCAGCACCAGGAGCGGCCCCTCCTACGAGCAGTACTTC. Amino acids: CASTRSGPSYEQYF.

This rearrangement joins TRBV7-3 to TRBJ2-7; no definite D call. V was pared by 2 bases and J by 5 bases, with 4 bases between. This CDR3 has 11 residues. The germline V gene has CDR1 SGHTA and CDR2 FQGTGA. The CDR3 region is CASSLQDEQYF. The CDR3 DNA reads as TGTGCCAGCAGCTTACAGGACGAGCAGTACTTC. Full variable domain (rest looked up from reference TRBV7-3 and TRBJ2-7): GAGVSQTPSNKVTEKGKYVELRCDPISGHTALYWYRQSLGQGPEFLIYFQGTGAADDSGLPNDRFFAVRPEGSVSTLKIQRTERGDSAVYLCASSLQDEQYFGPGTRLTVT.

This clone was seen a handful of times. The CDR3: CATSRDYSYNEQFF. The CDR3 bases are TGTGCCACCAGCAGAGATTATTCCTACAATGAGCAGTTCTTC. The chain has TRBV15 and TRBJ2-1; D not certain. From germline, CDR1 is LNHNV and CDR2 YYDKDF (reference sequence). The CDR3 totals 14 residues. The V and J ends lost 0 bases and 1 base respectively, with 4 bases between them.

The chain joins TRBV6-1 to TRBJ1-1; 7 positions match TRBD1. Trimming removed 3 bases from V and 4 bases from J; junction bases left unmatched: 11. This CDR3 region has 16 residues. Germline CDR1 is MNHNS and CDR2 is SASEGT. CDR3 amino acids: CASSEPDRAGGTEAFF. In DNA, the CDR3 is TGTGCCAGCAGTGAGCCCGACAGGGCAGGGGGCACTGAAGCTTTCTTT.

This sequence joins TRBV28 and TRBJ2-7; 11 bases map to TRBD2. CDR1 is MDHEN, CDR2 SYDVKM, per germline. CDR3 length: 16 amino acids. Trimming took 4 bases from V and 2 from J; bases not matched to a gene: 7. The CDR3 DNA reads TGTGCCAGCAGTTGGCAACTTAGCGGGGGGGCCTACGAGCAGTACTTC. As protein: CASSWQLSGGAYEQYF.

The gene calls are TRBV6-5 and TRBJ2-5; 8 nucleotides agree with TRBD2. The V gene's germline CDR1 is MNHEY and CDR2 SVGAGI. With V trimmed by 1 base and J by 1 base, 2 bases remained unmatched. This CDR3 has 15 residues. The CDR3 loop is CASSYLAGGQETQYF. DNA for the CDR3: TGTGCCAGCAGTTACTTGGCGGGGGGCCAAGAGACCCAGTACTTC.

The chain employs TRBV19 and TRBJ2-1; 11 bases line up with TRBD1. V gave up 5 bases and J gave up 6 bases; unmatched junction bases: 3. The CDR3 covers 14 residues. Germline CDR1 is LNHDA and CDR2 is SQIVND (reference sequence). CDR3 region: CASSPGTGGNEQFF. Written as DNA, the CDR3 is TGTGCCAGTAGTCCCGGGACAGGGGGCAATGAGCAGTTCTTC.

The chain is built from TRBV5-6 and TRBJ2-1; D may be TRBD1 (6 bases). The germline gives CDR1 SGHDT, CDR2 YYEEEE. There are 14 residues in the CDR3. Trimming pared 4 bases from V and 2 bases from J, leaving 10 bases between. CDR3 bases: TGTGCCAGCAGCGCCGGACAGCCCTACAATGAGCAGTTCTTC. Translating gives CASSAGQPYNEQFF.

The rearrangement joins TRBV5-1 to TRBJ2-1; 10 bases are a match to TRBD2. CDR1 SGHRS and CDR2 YFSETQ come from the germline V gene. V lost 1 base and J lost 6; bases outside the gene matches: 4. The CDR3 has 15 residues. CDR3 bases: TGCGCCAGCAGCTTGACTAGCGGGGTAACCAATGAGCAGTTCTTC. Protein sequence: CASSLTSGVTNEQFF.

This clone was seen a handful of times. This chain joins TRBV4-1 and TRBJ1-5, with 8 nucleotides matching TRBD1. Germline-derived CDR1 and CDR2 are MGHRA and YSYEKL. This CDR3 is 15 amino acids long. V gave up 3 bases and J gave up 7 bases; unmatched junction bases: 8. The CDR3 DNA is TGCGCCAGCAGCCACCCGACAGGGGCTGGGCAGCCCCAGCATTTT. Protein sequence: CASSHPTGAGQPQHF.

In this sample, this clone turned up a few times. The gene calls are TRBV4-3 and TRBJ1-5, with D tentatively TRBD1 (5 bases). CDR1 and CDR2 from the germline V gene are LGHNA and YSLEER. The germline V and J ends were trimmed by 0 bases and 5 bases, with 11 bases remaining between them. The CDR3 is made up of 15 amino acids. CDR3 amino acids: CASSQDRALDQPQHF. CDR3 nucleotides: TGCGCCAGCAGCCAAGACAGGGCCCTCGATCAGCCCCAGCATTTT.

The chain employs TRBV28 and TRBJ2-5, with 10 positions matching TRBD2. V lost 7 bases and J lost 0; bases outside the gene matches: 8. The germline V gene has CDR1 MDHEN and CDR2 SYDVKM. CDR3 length equals 16 residues. CDR3 residues: CASNEWSGGDQETQYF. In DNA form, the CDR3 reads TGTGCCAGCAATGAATGGAGCGGGGGGGACCAAGAGACCCAGTACTTC.

The V and J genes are TRBV18 and TRBJ1-3; tentatively, D is TRBD1 (6 bases). Germline-derived CDR1 and CDR2 are KGHSH and LQKENI. Deletions cut 4 bases from V and 0 bases from J, with 19 bases between. This CDR3 region has 18 residues. The CDR3 DNA sequence: TGTGCCAGCTCACTCAGTCGGACAGCTGCCCTCTCTGGAAACACCATATATTTT. This encodes CASSLSRTAALSGNTIYF.

The J gene is TRBJ1-5, the V gene TRBV6-1, with TRBD1 as a possible D gene (6 bases). CDR3 length: 15 residues. V lost 7 bases, J lost 1 base, and 14 bases lay in between. Per the germline V gene, CDR1 is MNHNS and CDR2 is SASEGT. As DNA, the CDR3 is TGTGCCAGCACTCGGGGGGGGCTAAGCAATCAGCCCCAGCATTTT. It translates to CASTRGGLSNQPQHF.

This clone came up a few times. The gene calls are TRBV7-8 and TRBJ1-4; perhaps TRBD1 as D (5 bases). This CDR3 has 15 residues. Between the trimmed V and J ends, which lost 4 bases and 6 bases, there was a span of 15 bases. Germline values: CDR1 SGHVS, CDR2 FQNEAQ. CDR3 DNA sequence: TGTGCCAGCAGCTCCCAGGGCCGCGGGGATGAAAAACTGTTTTTT. It encodes CASSSQGRGDEKLFF.

The chain uses TRBV11-3 and TRBJ1-2, with D tentatively TRBD1 (5 bases). The germline V gene encodes CDR1 SGHNT and CDR2 YENEEA. The CDR3 runs to 13 residues. Trimming pared 1 base from V and 6 bases from J, leaving 9 bases between. CDR3 amino acids: CASSLGTGDGYTF. As DNA, the CDR3 is TGTGCCAGCAGCTTAGGGACGGGGGATGGCTACACCTTC.

The chain carries TRBV27 and TRBJ2-7, with D possibly matching TRBD2 (7 bases). This CDR3 region has 14 residues. The V gene lost 5 bases and the J gene lost 5 bases, with 16 bases spanning the gap. Germline assignment: CDR1 MNHEY and CDR2 SMNVEV (reference sequence). In nucleotides, the CDR3 is TGTGCCAGCAGTGAGTGGGGGGGCCCGAACGAGCAGTACTTC. Translated: CASSEWGGPNEQYF.